The clone carrying this T cell receptor (beta chain) was picked up many times. The data belong to a study of T cell repertoires in cytomegalovirus infection. Germline values: CDR1 SGHRS, CDR2 YFSETQ. The CDR3 totals 15 residues. J lost 10 bases, V lost 2 bases, and 11 bases had no gene match. A single record per CDR3 protein comes from TCRdb applying MiXCR to the reads. This table has 150,000 to 200,000 distinct CDR3 sequences, approximately 9.6% appearing once. Sample: PBMCs. This chain uses TRBV5-1 with TRBJ2-1; 8 nucleotides line up with TRBD1. This sequence originates from a human donor in good health (CMV status not recorded). Some clones in this sample may be carry-over from other donors' samples. The CDR3 nucleotides are TGCGCCAGCAGCTTTAGGCAGGGGGCTCTATGGGAGCAGTTCTTC. The encoded protein is CASSFRQGALWEQFF.